This T cell receptor (beta chain) was captured by sequencing in a study of CD8 T cells in Susac syndrome. Looking at the study overall: Over 5 sequenced Susac syndrome patients had clinically active disease, while eight were in remission. Patients with Susac syndrome were therapy-naive, on corticosteroids, or on intravenous immunoglobulin alone at blood draw.

Losses at the gene ends were 4 bases for V and 4 bases for J; bases not matched to a gene: 8. The V gene's germline CDR1 is SGDLS and CDR2 YYNGEE. This CDR3 has 15 residues. RNA was extracted with the RNeasy kit, and a quantity of roughly 0.5 to 1 ug was reverse transcribed using random hexamers. immunoSEQ multiplex PCR amplified TCR beta CDR3 across 54 Vbeta, 13 Jbeta. TCRdb reprocessed the immunoSEQ multiplex PCR reads via MiXCR and lists one record per CDR3 protein. This table has around 95,000 distinct CDR3 sequences, about 95% appearing once. The origin of this receptor is a human donor with Susac syndrome. Sequencing input: CD8+ T cells from PBMCs. V usage is TRBV9 and J usage is TRBJ2-3; 8 bases agree with TRBD1. DNA for the CDR3: TGTGCCAGCAGCCCCCGGACAGGGCTGGCAGATACGCAGTATTTT. As protein: CASSPRTGLADTQYF.